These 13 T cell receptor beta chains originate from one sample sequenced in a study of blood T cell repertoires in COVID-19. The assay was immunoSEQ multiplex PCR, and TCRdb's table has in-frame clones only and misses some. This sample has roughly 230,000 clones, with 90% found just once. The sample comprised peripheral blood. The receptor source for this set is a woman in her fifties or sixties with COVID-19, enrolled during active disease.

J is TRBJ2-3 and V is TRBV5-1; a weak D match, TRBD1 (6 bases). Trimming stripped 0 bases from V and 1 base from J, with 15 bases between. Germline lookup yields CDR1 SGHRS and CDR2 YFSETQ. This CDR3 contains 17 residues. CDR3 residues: CASSLAYQGYRTDTQYF. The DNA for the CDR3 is TGCGCCAGCAGCTTGGCCTATCAGGGGTACCGCACAGATACGCAGTATTTT. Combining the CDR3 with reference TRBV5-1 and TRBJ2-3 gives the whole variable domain KAGVTQTPRYLIKTRGQQVTLSCSPISGHRSVSWYQQTPGQGLQFLFEYFSETQRNKGNFPGRFSGRQFSNSRSEMNVSTLELGDSALYLCASSLAYQGYRTDTQYFGPGTRLTVL.

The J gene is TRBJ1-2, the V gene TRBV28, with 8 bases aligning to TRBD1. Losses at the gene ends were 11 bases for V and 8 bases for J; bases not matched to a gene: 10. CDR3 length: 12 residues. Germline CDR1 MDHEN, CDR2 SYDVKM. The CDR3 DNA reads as TGTGCCGTTGACAGGGGTCGGGGAGGCTACACCTTC. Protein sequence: CAVDRGRGGYTF.

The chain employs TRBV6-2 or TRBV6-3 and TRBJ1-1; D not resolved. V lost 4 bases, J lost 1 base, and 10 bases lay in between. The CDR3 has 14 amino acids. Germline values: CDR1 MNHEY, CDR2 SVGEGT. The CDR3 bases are TGTGCCAGCAGTTGGAGGGCCAGGAACACTGAAGCTTTCTTT. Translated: CASSWRARNTEAFF.

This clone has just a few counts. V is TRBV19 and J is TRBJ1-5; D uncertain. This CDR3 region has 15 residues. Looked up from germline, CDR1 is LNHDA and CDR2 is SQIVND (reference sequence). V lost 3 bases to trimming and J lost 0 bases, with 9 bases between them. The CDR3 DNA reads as TGTGCCAGTAGTATGAGGCCCTATAGCAATCAGCCCCAGCATTTT. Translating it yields CASSMRPYSNQPQHF.

The CDR3 sequence: CSASVVGNQPQHF. The CDR3 coding sequence is TGCAGTGCTAGTGTGGTAGGCAATCAGCCCCAGCATTTT. The genes are TRBV20-1 and TRBJ1-5; no definite D call. The CDR3 runs to 13 residues. The V and J ends lost 3 bases and 2 bases respectively, with 8 bases between them. Germline V CDR1 and CDR2: DFQATT, SNEGSKA (reference sequence).

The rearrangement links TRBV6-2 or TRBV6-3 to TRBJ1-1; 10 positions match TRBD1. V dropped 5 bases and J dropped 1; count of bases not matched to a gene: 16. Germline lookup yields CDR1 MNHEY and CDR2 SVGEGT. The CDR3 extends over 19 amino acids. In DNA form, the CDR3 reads TGTGCCAGCAGTGACTACCACGGGACAGGGGCCCTCCGGAACACTGAAGCTTTCTTT. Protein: CASSDYHGTGALRNTEAFF.

The CDR3 protein is CASSYNSLAPNEKLFF. The CDR3, as DNA: TGTGCCAGCAGTTACAACAGCCTCGCCCCTAATGAAAAACTGTTTTTT. The chain has TRBV6-6 and TRBJ1-4; no clear D gene. The CDR3 spans 16 residues. Trimming pared 2 bases from V and 3 bases from J, leaving 13 bases between. From germline, CDR1 is MNHNY and CDR2 SVGAGI (reference sequence).

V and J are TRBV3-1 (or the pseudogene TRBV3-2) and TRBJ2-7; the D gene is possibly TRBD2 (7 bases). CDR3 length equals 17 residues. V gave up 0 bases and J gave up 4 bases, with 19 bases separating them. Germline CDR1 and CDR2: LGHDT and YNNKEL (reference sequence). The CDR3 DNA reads TGTGCCAGCAGCCAAGATCTTGGGGGGGGGCCCCGTTACGAGCAGTACTTC. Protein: CASSQDLGGGPRYEQYF.

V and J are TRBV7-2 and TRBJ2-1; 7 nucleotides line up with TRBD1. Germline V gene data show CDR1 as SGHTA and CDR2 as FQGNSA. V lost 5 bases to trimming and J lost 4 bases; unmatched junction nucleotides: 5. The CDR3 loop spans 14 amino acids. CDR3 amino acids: CASSIDRVYNEQFF. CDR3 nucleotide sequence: TGTGCCAGCAGCATTGACAGGGTTTACAATGAGCAGTTCTTC.

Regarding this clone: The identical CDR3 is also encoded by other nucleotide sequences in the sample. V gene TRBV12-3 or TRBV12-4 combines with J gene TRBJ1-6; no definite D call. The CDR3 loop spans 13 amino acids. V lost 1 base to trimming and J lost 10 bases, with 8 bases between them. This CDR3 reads CASSLGGNSPLHF. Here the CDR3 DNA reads TGTGCCAGCAGTTTAGGAGGGAACTCACCCCTCCACTTT.

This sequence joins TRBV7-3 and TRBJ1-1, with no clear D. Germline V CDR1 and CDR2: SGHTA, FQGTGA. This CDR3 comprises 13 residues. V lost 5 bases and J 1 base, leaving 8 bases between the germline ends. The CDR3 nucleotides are TGTGCCAGCAGCGCAAGCCGGAACACTGAAGCTTTCTTT. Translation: CASSASRNTEAFF.

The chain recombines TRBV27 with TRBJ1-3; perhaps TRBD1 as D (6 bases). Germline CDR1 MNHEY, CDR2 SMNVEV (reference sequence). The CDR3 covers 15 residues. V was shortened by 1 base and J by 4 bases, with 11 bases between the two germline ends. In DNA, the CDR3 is TGTGCCAGCAGTTTATTAGGGGGTTCGGGAAACACCATATATTTT. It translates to CASSLLGGSGNTIYF.

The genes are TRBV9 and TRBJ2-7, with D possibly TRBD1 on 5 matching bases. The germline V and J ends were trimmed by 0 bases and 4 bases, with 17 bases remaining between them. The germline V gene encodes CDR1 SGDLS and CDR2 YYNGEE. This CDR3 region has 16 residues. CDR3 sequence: CASSVAGGQGLYEQYF. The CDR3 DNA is TGTGCCAGCAGCGTAGCTGGTGGTCAGGGTCTTTACGAGCAGTACTTC.